The rows below give T cell receptor beta chains drawn from one sample of a study of shared clonotypes between healthy human individuals. Assay used: immunoSEQ multiplex PCR; TCRdb lists only in-frame clones, some missing. The table has approximately 1.4 million clones, approximately 98% seen once. Sequenced input: naive CD4+ T cells sorted from blood. These receptors all stem from a man aged 25 to 40 in good health. Each CDR3 is given with its conserved first and last residue. D genes are given only for firm matches. Clone sizes are given selectively: once, few, many, or a class where the clone is expanded.

D gene	clone size	J gene	V gene	CDR3 DNA	CDR3 protein
.	.	TRBJ2-2	TRBV10-2	TGCGCCAGCACTGAGACCGGGTTCGGGACCGGGGAGCTGTTTTTT	CASTETGFGTGELFF
.	once	TRBJ2-7	TRBV7-9	TGTGCCAGCAGCTTAATAGGTGGGGACTACGAGCAGTACTTC	CASSLIGGDYEQYF
.	.	TRBJ2-7	TRBV19	TGTGCCAGTAGTATCTCCAGAGCCGACGAGCAGTACTTC	CASSISRADEQYF
.	.	TRBJ2-1	TRBV7-7	TGTGCCAGCAGCTTACCCGGGATCTCCTACAATGAGCAGTTCTTC	CASSLPGISYNEQFF
.	.	TRBJ1-1	TRBV6-5	TGTGCCAGCAGTCGGACACGCGCCACTGAAGCTTTCTTT	CASSRTRATEAFF
TRBD1	.	TRBJ1-1	TRBV11-2	TGTGCCAGCAGCTTACTTACGACAGGGACGGGGAACACTGAAGCTTTCTTT	CASSLLTTGTGNTEAFF
.	.	TRBJ2-2	TRBV7-2	TGTGCCAGCACGCGGGACCTCGGGGCCGGGGAGCTGTTTTTT	CASTRDLGAGELFF
TRBD2	.	TRBJ2-1	TRBV10-1	TGCGCCAGCAGTGAGCATAATAGCGGGAGGCCCTCCCAGCAGTTCTTC	CASSEHNSGRPSQQFF
.	.	TRBJ1-1	TRBV19	TGTGCCAGTAGTATAGATAGGACGAGAGTGAACACTGAAGCTTTCTTT	CASSIDRTRVNTEAFF
.	.	TRBJ1-3	TRBV9	TGTGCCAGCAGCCTAGATCCACACAGGCCTGGAAACACCATATATTTT	CASSLDPHRPGNTIYF
TRBD1	.	TRBJ2-2	TRBV28	TGTGCCAGCATCCCGGGACAGGGGACCGGGGAGCTGTTTTTT	CASIPGQGTGELFF
.	.	TRBJ2-5	TRBV5-8	TGTGCCAGCAGCCCGGGGTGGGGGAACCAAGAGACCCAGTACTTC	CASSPGWGNQETQYF
TRBD2	.	TRBJ2-3	TRBV18	TGTGCCAGCTCATCTGCGGGAGGACTTGCGGATACGCAGTATTTT	CASSSAGGLADTQYF
TRBD1	.	TRBJ2-1	TRBV23-1	TGCGCCAGCAGTCAAGGGGACAGCTCCTACAATGAGCAGTTCTTC	CASSQGDSSYNEQFF
.	.	TRBJ2-7	TRBV5-4	TGTGCCAGCAGCTCGAGGACGGAGGGCTACGAGCAGTACTTC	CASSSRTEGYEQYF
.	.	TRBJ2-5	TRBV5-1	TGCGCCAGCAGCCTCCGGGACCCTCCTCGGGAGACCCAGTACTTC	CASSLRDPPRETQYF
.	.	TRBJ2-1	TRBV7-7	TGTGCCAGCAGCTTAGACAGGGTCGGCGAGCAGTTCTTC	CASSLDRVGEQFF
.	.	TRBJ2-6	TRBV6-4	TGTGCCAGCAGTGACTCGAACAGGGCTGGGGCCAACGTCCTGACTTTC	CASSDSNRAGANVLTF
TRBD1	.	TRBJ2-5	TRBV5-6	TGTGCCAGCAGCCCAACAGGGGGCGGCTCAGAGACCCAGTACTTC	CASSPTGGGSETQYF
.	.	TRBJ1-1	TRBV18	TGTGCCAGCTCACCCTCCAGCGCTAACACTGAAGCTTTCTTT	CASSPSSANTEAFF
.	.	TRBJ2-5	TRBV15	TGTGCCACCAGCAGGACAGTAAAAGAGACCCAGTACTTC	CATSRTVKETQYF
.	.	TRBJ2-1	TRBV18	TGTGCCAGCTCACCACTCCCCCAGCGCAGTGAGCAGTTCTTC	CASSPLPQRSEQFF
.	.	TRBJ2-3	TRBV6-6	TGTGCCAGCCTCGAGGCCGGGCGGGATACGCAGTATTTT	CASLEAGRDTQYF
TRBD1	.	TRBJ1-1	TRBV6-1	TGTGCCACCCAGACAGGGGGCACTGAAGCTTTCTTT	CATQTGGTEAFF
TRBD1	.	TRBJ2-1	TRBV28	TGTGCCAGCGTTACAGGGGGCCCCTACAATGAGCAGTTCTTC	CASVTGGPYNEQFF
TRBD1	.	TRBJ2-7	TRBV18	TGTGCCAGCTCACCGGACAGGTTTTTCTACGAGCAGTACTTC	CASSPDRFFYEQYF
.	once	TRBJ1-1	TRBV5-5	TGTGCCAGCAGCTCGGGACCTAGAGTCGAGAATGAAGCTTTCTTT	CASSSGPRVENEAFF
TRBD2	.	TRBJ2-1	TRBV9	TGTGCCAGCAGCGTATCCGGGACTAGCGGGACCCCTGAGCAGTTCTTC	CASSVSGTSGTPEQFF
TRBD2	.	TRBJ2-3	TRBV30	TGTGCCTGGCTAGCGGGAGGACGGGGCACAGATACGCAGTATTTT	CAWLAGGRGTDTQYF
.	.	TRBJ2-1	TRBV6-1	TGTGCCAGCTCTAAAAGCTCCTACAATGAGCAGTTCTTC	CASSKSSYNEQFF
.	.	TRBJ2-5	TRBV9	TGTGCCAGCAGCGTTTCCCCGGGACCCCAAGAGACCCAGTACTTC	CASSVSPGPQETQYF
TRBD1	.	TRBJ2-2	TRBV6-5	TGTGCCAGCAGTTTACAGGGGCGAGGGGAGCTGTTTTTT	CASSLQGRGELFF
.	.	TRBJ2-5	TRBV28	TGTGCCAGCAGTTTGCCCCTTACCCCGAGTACCCAGTACTTC	CASSLPLTPSTQYF
.	.	TRBJ2-7	TRBV6-5	TGTGCCAGCAGTTACGTCGGGGGTCTTGGGTTGAACGAGCAGTACTTC	CASSYVGGLGLNEQYF
.	.	TRBJ1-4	TRBV16	TGTGCCAGCAGGAAACAGGACTCAACTAATGAAAAACTGTTTTTT	CASRKQDSTNEKLFF